This passage covers 10 T cell receptor beta chains from one sample sequenced in a study of T cells in Graves' hyperthyroidism and ophthalmopathy. Amplification targeted TCR beta CDR3 regions from RNA transcripts. The HTBI primer set was used in a first-round RT-PCR of the TCR CDR3. TCRdb passed the multiplex PCR reads through MiXCR, listing each CDR3 protein once. The sample records some 560,000 distinct CDR3 sequences, 13% to 15% being singletons. The source material was blood. The receptors were sampled from a woman between 40 and 55 years old with Graves' hyperthyroidism.

The table lists this clonotype with many counts. Germline is not matched at one junction end, which may reflect a read error. The chain combines TRBV28 with TRBJ2-7, with 12 bases matching TRBD1. CDR1 is MDHEN and CDR2 is SYDVKM in the germline V gene. This CDR3 is 16 amino acids long. In DNA, the CDR3 is TGTGCCAGCAGTGAATCCGGGACAGGGGGCTCCAACGAGCAGTACTTC. This translates into CASSESGTGGSNEQYF.

This clonotype was counted many times. This chain links TRBV9 with TRBJ2-7; 9 bases fit TRBD2. CDR3 length: 14 residues. Germline loops: CDR1 SGDLS, CDR2 YYNGEE. V gave up 5 bases and J gave up 6 bases; unmatched junction bases: 9. As DNA, the CDR3 is TGTGCCAGCAGTTATAGCGGGAGTTCAACCGAGCAGTACTTC. Translating it yields CASSYSGSSTEQYF.

Of note for this clonotype: A much larger clone differs by one base, so this may be a read error. Here the CDR3 DNA reads TGTGCCAACAGCTACGGACAGGGGATCTACGAGCAGTACTTC. Translating it yields CANSYGQGIYEQYF. V is TRBV7-8 and J is TRBJ2-7; 9 nucleotides agree with TRBD1. The CDR3 is 14 residues long. In germline, CDR1 is SGHVS, CDR2 FQNEAQ.

This clonotype was found many times. CDR3 sequence (DNA): TGTGCCAGCAGCTCAAGGGTCACCTACTACGAGCAGTACTTC. Encoded protein: CASSSRVTYYEQYF. This chain links TRBV13 with TRBJ2-7; D gene ambiguous. V was trimmed by 4 bases and J by 3 bases, leaving 13 bases between them. Germline loops: CDR1 PRHDT, CDR2 FYEKMQ (reference sequence). CDR3 length: 14 amino acids.

This rearrangement joins TRBV5-1 to TRBJ1-2; D possibly corresponds to TRBD1 (5 bases). CDR3 length equals 11 residues. CDR1 and CDR2 (germline): SGHRS, YFSETQ. V lost 5 bases and J 3 bases, leaving 5 bases between the germline ends. CDR3 nucleotide sequence: TGCGCCAGCAGACAGGACTATGGCTACACCTTC. Its protein is CASRQDYGYTF.

On this clonotype: An end of the junction does not agree with germline; a read error may underlie this. This chain connects TRBV7-3 to TRBJ2-2; a possible D gene is TRBD2 (7 bases). This CDR3 is built from 16 residues. Germline-derived CDR1 and CDR2 are SGHTA and FQGTGA. Here the CDR3 reads CASSQTSRGGTGELFF. CDR3 DNA: TGTGCCAGCAGCCAGACGAGTAGGGGGGGGACCGGAGAGCTGTTTTTT.

This clonotype was detected a few times. V usage is TRBV11-3 and J usage is TRBJ2-2; 7 nucleotides align to TRBD1. This CDR3 spans 16 amino acids. The germline V gene has CDR1 SGHNT and CDR2 YENEEA. J lost 5 bases, V lost 5 bases, and 11 bases had no gene match. CDR3 residues: CASSPLGTATTGELFF. CDR3 DNA: TGTGCCAGCAGCCCCCTTGGGACAGCAACAACCGGGGAGCTGTTTTTT.

This clonotype was picked up many times. The chain links TRBV28 to TRBJ2-3; D call uncertain. The V and J ends lost 5 bases and 6 bases respectively, with 12 bases between them. The CDR3 has 13 residues. Germline V gene lookup returns CDR1 MDHEN and CDR2 SYDVKM. The CDR3 coding sequence is TGTGCCAGCAGTCCATTCCTTCCCGATACGCAGTATTTT. Protein sequence: CASSPFLPDTQYF.

The chain is built from TRBV12-5 and TRBJ1-2, with D possibly TRBD1 on 5 matching bases. The CDR3 spans 19 residues. With 5 bases removed from V and 0 bases from J, the gap between germline ends came to 25 bases. Per germline, CDR1 LGHNT and CDR2 FRNRAP. CDR3 sequence (DNA): TGTGCTAGTGGTCTCGGGGCTAAAGGGATCCACAAACCTAACTATGGCTACACCTTC. Protein: CASGLGAKGIHKPNYGYTF.

This clonotype occurred many times. The J gene is TRBJ2-3, the V gene TRBV12-5; 7 nucleotides match TRBD1. Per germline, CDR1 LGHNT and CDR2 FRNRAP. V dropped 0 bases and J dropped 2; count of bases not matched to a gene: 14. CDR3 length: 19 residues. In nucleotides, the CDR3 is TGTGCTAGTGGTTTGGTGGCAGCCGACAGGGCTCTCAACACAGATACGCAGTATTTT. Protein product: CASGLVAADRALNTDTQYF.